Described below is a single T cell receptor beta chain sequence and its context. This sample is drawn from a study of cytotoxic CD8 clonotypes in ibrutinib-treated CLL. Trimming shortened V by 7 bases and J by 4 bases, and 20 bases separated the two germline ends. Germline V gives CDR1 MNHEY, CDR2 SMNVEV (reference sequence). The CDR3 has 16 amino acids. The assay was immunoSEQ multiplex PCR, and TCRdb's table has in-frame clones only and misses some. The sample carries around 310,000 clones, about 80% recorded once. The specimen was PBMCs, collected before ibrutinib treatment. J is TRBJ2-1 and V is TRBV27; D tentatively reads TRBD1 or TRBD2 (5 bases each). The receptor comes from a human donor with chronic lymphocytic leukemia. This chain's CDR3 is CASKLYRGALYNEQFF. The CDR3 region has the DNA TGTGCCAGCAAGCTCTATAGGGGAGCGTTATACAATGAGCAGTTCTTC.